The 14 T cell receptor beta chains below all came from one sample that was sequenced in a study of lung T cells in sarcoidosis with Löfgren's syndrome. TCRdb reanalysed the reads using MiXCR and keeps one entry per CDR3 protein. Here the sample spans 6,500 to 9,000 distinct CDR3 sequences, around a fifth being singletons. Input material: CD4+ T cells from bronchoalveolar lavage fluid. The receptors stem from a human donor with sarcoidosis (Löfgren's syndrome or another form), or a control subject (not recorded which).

Written as DNA, the CDR3 is TGTGCCAGCAGTCCCCCGGGACAGGTCGTACTCCACTTT. Amino acids: CASSPPGQVVLHF. This rearrangement joins TRBV6-1 to TRBJ1-6, with TRBD1 matching over 8 bases. Germline loops: CDR1 MNHNS, CDR2 SASEGT. V trimming: 5 bases; J trimming: 16 bases; junction bases outside the gene matches: 10. The CDR3 contains 13 residues.

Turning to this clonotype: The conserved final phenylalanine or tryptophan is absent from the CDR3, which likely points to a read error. CDR3 loop: CASSVSYTRDEQFL. In DNA, the CDR3 is TGTGCCAGCAGCGTCTCCTATACGCGGGATGAGCAGTTCCTC. The J gene is TRBJ2-1, the V gene TRBV9; tentatively, D is TRBD2 (5 bases). The CDR3 has 14 amino acids. With 2 bases removed from V and 8 bases from J, the gap between germline ends came to 14 bases. Germline lookup yields CDR1 SGDLS and CDR2 YYNGEE.

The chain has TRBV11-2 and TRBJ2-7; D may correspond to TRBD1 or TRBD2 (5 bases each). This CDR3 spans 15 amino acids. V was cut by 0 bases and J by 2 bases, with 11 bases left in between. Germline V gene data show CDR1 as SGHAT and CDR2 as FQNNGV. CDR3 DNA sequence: TGTGCCAGCAGCTTAGATCCCGGGACCCCCTACGAGCAGTACTTC. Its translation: CASSLDPGTPYEQYF. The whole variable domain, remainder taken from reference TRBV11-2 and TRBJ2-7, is EAGVAQSPRYKIIEKRQSVAFWCNPISGHATLYWYQQILGQGPKLLIQFQNNGVVDDSQLPKDRFSAERLKGVDSTLKIQPAKLEDSAVYLCASSLDPGTPYEQYFGPGTRLTVT.

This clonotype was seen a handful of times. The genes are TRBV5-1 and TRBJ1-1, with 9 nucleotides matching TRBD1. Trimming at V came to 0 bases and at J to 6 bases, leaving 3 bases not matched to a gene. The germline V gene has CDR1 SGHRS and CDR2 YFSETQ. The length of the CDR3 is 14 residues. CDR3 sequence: CASSLAWDRAEAFF. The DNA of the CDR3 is TGCGCCAGCAGCTTGGCATGGGACAGGGCTGAAGCTTTCTTT.

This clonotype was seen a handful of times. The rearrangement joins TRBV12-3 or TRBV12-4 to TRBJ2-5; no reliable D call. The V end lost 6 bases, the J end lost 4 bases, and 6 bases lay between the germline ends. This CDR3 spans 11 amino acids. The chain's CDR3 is CASRKGETQYF. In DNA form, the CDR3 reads TGTGCCAGCAGAAAAGGAGAGACCCAGTACTTC.

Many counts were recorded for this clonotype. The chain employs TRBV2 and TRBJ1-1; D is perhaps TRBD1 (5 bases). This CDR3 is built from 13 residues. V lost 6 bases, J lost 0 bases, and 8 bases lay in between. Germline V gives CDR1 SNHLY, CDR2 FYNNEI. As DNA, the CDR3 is TGTGCCAGCAGACAGGACATGAACACTGAAGCTTTCTTT. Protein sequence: CASRQDMNTEAFF.

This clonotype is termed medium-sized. The CDR3 DNA reads TGTGCCATCGGGGCCCTGAACACTGAAGCTTTCTTT. Residues: CAIGALNTEAFF. V usage is TRBV10-3 and J usage is TRBJ1-1, with D maybe TRBD1 (5 bases). The CDR3 runs to 12 residues. Trimming removed 8 bases at V and 0 bases at J, with 7 bases between. Germline V gene sequence: CDR1 ENHRY, CDR2 SYGVKD.

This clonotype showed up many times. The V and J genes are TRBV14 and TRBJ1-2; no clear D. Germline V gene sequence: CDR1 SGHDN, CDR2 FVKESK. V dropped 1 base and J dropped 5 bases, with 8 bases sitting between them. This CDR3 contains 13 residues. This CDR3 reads CASSQVTAYGYTF. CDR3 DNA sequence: TGTGCCAGCAGCCAAGTGACGGCTTATGGCTACACCTTC. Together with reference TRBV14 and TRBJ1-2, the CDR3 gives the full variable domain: EAGVTQFPSHSVIEKGQTVTLRCDPISGHDNLYWYRRVMGKEIKFLLHFVKESKQDESGMPNNRFLAERTGGTYSTLKVQPAELEDSGVYFCASSQVTAYGYTFGSGTRLTVV.

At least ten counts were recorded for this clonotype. CDR3: CASSQKGGTNTEAFF. In nucleotides, the CDR3 is TGCGCCAGCAGCCAAAAAGGGGGGACGAACACTGAAGCTTTCTTT. The chain employs TRBV4-1 and TRBJ1-1; maybe TRBD1 (6 bases). The germline V gene has CDR1 MGHRA and CDR2 YSYEKL. The CDR3 has 15 amino acids. V was cut by 2 bases and J by 1 base, with 11 bases left in between.

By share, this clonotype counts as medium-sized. In DNA form, the CDR3 reads TGTGCCAGCAGCTCTACAGGGGGGATGAGTTCACCCCTCCACTTT. Translated: CASSSTGGMSSPLHF. The chain combines TRBV7-2 with TRBJ1-6, with 8 bases aligning to TRBD1. This CDR3 comprises 15 residues. The V segment lost 4 bases and the J segment 9 bases; nucleotides outside the gene matches: 8. Per the germline V gene, CDR1 is SGHTA and CDR2 is FQGNSA.

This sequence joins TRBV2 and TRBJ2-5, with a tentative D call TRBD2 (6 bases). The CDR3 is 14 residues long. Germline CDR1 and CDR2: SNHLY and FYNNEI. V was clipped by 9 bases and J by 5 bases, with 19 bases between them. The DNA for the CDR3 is TGTGCCAGAACCCTAGGGGAGGCCAGGGAGACCCAGTACTTC. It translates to CARTLGEARETQYF.

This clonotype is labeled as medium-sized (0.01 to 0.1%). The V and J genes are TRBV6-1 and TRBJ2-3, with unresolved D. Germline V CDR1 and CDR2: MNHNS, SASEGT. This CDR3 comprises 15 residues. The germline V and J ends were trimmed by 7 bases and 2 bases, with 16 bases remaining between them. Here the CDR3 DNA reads TGTGCCAGCACCCCCTCAGCGCTGTCCACAGATACGCAGTATTTT. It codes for CASTPSALSTDTQYF.

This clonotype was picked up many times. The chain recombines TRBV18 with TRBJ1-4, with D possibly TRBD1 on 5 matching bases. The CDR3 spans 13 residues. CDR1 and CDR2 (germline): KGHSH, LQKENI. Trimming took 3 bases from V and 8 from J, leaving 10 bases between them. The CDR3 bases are TGTGCCAGCTCACCCGGGACTGGGGAAAAACTGTTTTTT. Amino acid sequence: CASSPGTGEKLFF.

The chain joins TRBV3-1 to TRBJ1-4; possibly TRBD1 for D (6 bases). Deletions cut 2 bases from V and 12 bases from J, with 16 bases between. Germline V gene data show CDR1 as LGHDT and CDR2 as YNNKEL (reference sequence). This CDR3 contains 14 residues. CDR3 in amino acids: CASSQNLRPGELFF. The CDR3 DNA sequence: TGTGCCAGCAGCCAAAATCTGCGCCCAGGGGAACTGTTTTTT.